The clone carrying this TCR beta chain was detected only once. This sample is part of a study of blood T cell repertoires in COVID-19. Assay used: immunoSEQ multiplex PCR; TCRdb lists only in-frame clones, some missing. The table records 100,000 to 150,000 clones, about 86% of them present only once. This CDR3 comprises 15 residues. In germline, CDR1 is LNHDA, CDR2 SQIVND (reference sequence). Trimming removed 5 bases from V and 4 bases from J, with 12 bases in between. The receptor was isolated from a man in his forties or fifties with acute COVID-19. The sequencing input was PBMCs or T cells enriched from blood (not recorded which). The gene calls are TRBV19 and TRBJ2-6; TRBD1 is a possible D gene (5 bases). CDR3 region: CASSLQGNGANVLTF. The CDR3 bases are TGTGCCAGTAGTCTTCAGGGTAACGGGGCCAACGTCCTGACTTTC.